A selection of T cell receptor beta chains follows, all from one sample in a study of blood T cell repertoires in COVID-19. Profiled with immunoSEQ multiplex PCR; TCRdb holds only in-frame clones, not every one. The sample lists about 210,000 clones, over 80% occurring once. Sequencing was done on a sample of PBMCs or T cells enriched from blood (not recorded which). The source is a man aged 25-40 years who had recovered from COVID-19. The CDR3 runs from the conserved cysteine through the conserved F or W. Each record gives: clone size, J gene, D gene, V gene, CDR3 protein, CDR3 DNA. The D gene is left open where the match is weak. Clone size is shown for a subset of rows, as once, few, many or a class of expanded clone.

abundance: once; j_gene: TRBJ1-1; d_gene: TRBD1; v_gene: TRBV2; CDR3aa: CASSEGRGLNTEAFF; CDR3nt: TGTGCCAGCAGTGAAGGCAGGGGGCTGAACACTGAAGCTTTCTTT
abundance: .; j_gene: TRBJ2-3; d_gene: TRBD2; v_gene: TRBV27; CDR3aa: CASSSSVRLAGGADTQYF; CDR3nt: TGTGCCAGCAGTTCCTCCGTCAGACTAGCGGGAGGAGCAGATACGCAGTATTTT
abundance: .; j_gene: TRBJ2-1; d_gene: .; v_gene: TRBV4-1; CDR3aa: CASSPNPAADYNEQFF; CDR3nt: TGCGCCAGCAGCCCAAATCCGGCAGCGGACTACAATGAGCAGTTCTTC
abundance: .; j_gene: TRBJ1-4; d_gene: .; v_gene: TRBV25-1; CDR3aa: CASSESGMGEKLFF; CDR3nt: TGTGCCAGCAGTGAATCGGGAATGGGTGAAAAACTGTTTTTT
abundance: few; j_gene: TRBJ1-4; d_gene: TRBD1; v_gene: TRBV7-9; CDR3aa: CASSLAYRGRLNEKLFF; CDR3nt: TGTGCCAGCAGCTTAGCTTACAGGGGGCGCCTTAATGAAAAACTGTTTTTT
abundance: few; j_gene: TRBJ2-2; d_gene: .; v_gene: TRBV15; CDR3aa: CATSNVIGTPNTGELFF; CDR3nt: TGTGCCACCAGCAACGTGATCGGGACACCGAACACCGGGGAGCTGTTTTTT
abundance: .; j_gene: TRBJ1-5; d_gene: .; v_gene: TRBV30; CDR3aa: CAWTTYGDNQPQHF; CDR3nt: TGTGCCTGGACAACATACGGAGACAATCAGCCCCAGCATTTT
abundance: once; j_gene: TRBJ1-1; d_gene: .; v_gene: TRBV28; CDR3aa: CASSPLDRMNTEAFF; CDR3nt: TGTGCCAGCAGTCCTCTCGACAGGATGAACACTGAAGCTTTCTTT
abundance: .; j_gene: TRBJ2-7; d_gene: TRBD1; v_gene: TRBV6-2/TRBV6-3; CDR3aa: CASRPTGTGGHYEQYF; CDR3nt: TGTGCCAGCAGACCTACCGGGACAGGGGGCCACTACGAGCAGTACTTC
abundance: .; j_gene: TRBJ1-4; d_gene: TRBD1; v_gene: TRBV6-5; CDR3aa: CASSPGTGVYRLFF; CDR3nt: TGTGCCAGCAGTCCCGGGACAGGGGTTTATCGACTGTTTTTT
abundance: .; j_gene: TRBJ1-1; d_gene: TRBD1; v_gene: TRBV7-9; CDR3aa: CASSDRTGKNTEAFF; CDR3nt: TGTGCCAGCAGCGACAGGACAGGAAAGAACACTGAAGCTTTCTTT
abundance: .; j_gene: TRBJ1-5; d_gene: .; v_gene: TRBV5-4; CDR3aa: CASSLDQNQPQHF; CDR3nt: TGTGCCAGCAGCCTAGACCAAAATCAGCCCCAGCATTTT
abundance: .; j_gene: TRBJ1-4; d_gene: TRBD1; v_gene: TRBV30; CDR3aa: CASSRDSKNEKLFF; CDR3nt: TGTGCCTCGTCCCGGGACAGCAAGAATGAAAAACTGTTTTTT
abundance: .; j_gene: TRBJ1-2; d_gene: .; v_gene: TRBV9; CDR3aa: CASSVAPGGNYGYTF; CDR3nt: TGTGCCAGCAGCGTAGCCCCAGGAGGGAACTATGGCTACACCTTC
abundance: .; j_gene: TRBJ1-2; d_gene: TRBD1; v_gene: TRBV4-1; CDR3aa: CASSQTGGGPVEGYTF; CDR3nt: TGCGCCAGCAGCCAAACAGGGGGCGGCCCCGTAGAAGGCTACACCTTC
abundance: .; j_gene: TRBJ2-2; d_gene: .; v_gene: TRBV15; CDR3aa: CATSRDGGLGNTGELFF; CDR3nt: TGTGCCACCAGCAGAGATGGGGGACTCGGGAACACCGGGGAGCTGTTTTTT
abundance: .; j_gene: TRBJ1-2; d_gene: TRBD1; v_gene: TRBV24-1; CDR3aa: CATSGLYRGNYGYTF; CDR3nt: TGTGCCACCAGCGGCCTTTACAGGGGAAACTATGGCTACACCTTC
abundance: .; j_gene: TRBJ2-3; d_gene: .; v_gene: TRBV10-3; CDR3aa: CAISESRGVGTDTQYF; CDR3nt: TGTGCCATCAGTGAGTCTAGAGGAGTGGGCACAGATACGCAGTATTTT
abundance: .; j_gene: TRBJ2-1; d_gene: TRBD2; v_gene: TRBV7-9; CDR3aa: CASSLKAGGKGNEQFF; CDR3nt: TGTGCCAGCAGCCTAAAAGCGGGAGGAAAAGGGAATGAGCAGTTCTTC
abundance: .; j_gene: TRBJ2-3; d_gene: .; v_gene: TRBV24-1; CDR3aa: CATSRTASTDTQYF; CDR3nt: TGTGCCACCAGTAGGACAGCTAGCACAGATACGCAGTATTTT
abundance: .; j_gene: TRBJ2-3; d_gene: TRBD2; v_gene: TRBV7-2; CDR3aa: CASSDSSGWRADTQYF; CDR3nt: TGTGCCAGCAGCGACTCTAGCGGCTGGCGGGCAGATACGCAGTATTTT
abundance: .; j_gene: TRBJ2-1; d_gene: TRBD2; v_gene: TRBV10-2; CDR3aa: CASSETSGSYNEQFF; CDR3nt: TGCGCCAGCAGTGAAACTAGCGGGTCATACAATGAGCAGTTCTTC
abundance: once; j_gene: TRBJ2-7; d_gene: TRBD2; v_gene: TRBV7-2; CDR3aa: CASSLYASGGGLEQYF; CDR3nt: TGTGCCAGCAGCTTATATGCTAGCGGGGGTGGTCTCGAGCAGTACTTC
abundance: .; j_gene: TRBJ1-2; d_gene: TRBD1; v_gene: TRBV5-1; CDR3aa: CASSSYGTDYSYGYTF; CDR3nt: TGCGCCAGCAGCTCGTATGGGACAGACTACAGCTATGGCTACACCTTC
abundance: .; j_gene: TRBJ2-7; d_gene: TRBD2; v_gene: TRBV7-2; CDR3aa: CASSLVPTGAGDLIEQYF; CDR3nt: TGTGCCAGCAGCTTAGTACCAACCGGAGCGGGAGATCTTATAGAGCAGTACTTC
abundance: few; j_gene: TRBJ2-5; d_gene: TRBD1; v_gene: TRBV18; CDR3aa: CASTIGTGQETQYF; CDR3nt: TGTGCCAGCACGATCGGGACAGGCCAAGAGACCCAGTACTTC
abundance: .; j_gene: TRBJ2-4; d_gene: TRBD2; v_gene: TRBV6-2/TRBV6-3; CDR3aa: CASSYSIFSGGSGTKNIQYF; CDR3nt: TGTGCCAGCAGTTACTCGATATTTAGCGGGGGGTCGGGCACCAAAAACATTCAGTACTTC
abundance: .; j_gene: TRBJ1-6; d_gene: TRBD1; v_gene: TRBV11-2; CDR3aa: CASSLAGGGIGSPLHF; CDR3nt: TGTGCCAGCAGCTTAGCAGGGGGCGGCATTGGGTCACCCCTCCACTTT
abundance: .; j_gene: TRBJ1-2; d_gene: .; v_gene: TRBV4-3; CDR3aa: CASSQDFADYGYTF; CDR3nt: TGCGCCAGCAGCCAAGACTTCGCGGACTATGGCTACACCTTC
abundance: .; j_gene: TRBJ1-5; d_gene: .; v_gene: TRBV27; CDR3aa: CASSLWGGGNQPQHF; CDR3nt: TGTGCCAGCAGTTTATGGGGCGGAGGCAATCAGCCCCAGCATTTT
abundance: .; j_gene: TRBJ2-1; d_gene: TRBD2; v_gene: TRBV9; CDR3aa: CASSVSHMTSGKYNEQFF; CDR3nt: TGTGCCAGCAGCGTATCCCATATGACTAGCGGGAAGTATAATGAGCAGTTCTTC
abundance: once; j_gene: TRBJ2-3; d_gene: TRBD1; v_gene: TRBV13; CDR3aa: CASSLRDSGFGGDTQYF; CDR3nt: TGTGCCAGCAGCTTAAGGGACAGTGGGTTTGGTGGAGATACGCAGTATTTT
abundance: .; j_gene: TRBJ2-7; d_gene: TRBD1; v_gene: TRBV27; CDR3aa: CASRPRDRLYEQYF; CDR3nt: TGTGCCAGCAGACCCAGGGACAGGTTATACGAGCAGTACTTC
abundance: .; j_gene: TRBJ2-1; d_gene: TRBD2; v_gene: TRBV11-2; CDR3aa: CASSRTSGRAGSYNEQFF; CDR3nt: TGTGCCAGCAGCCGGACTAGCGGGAGGGCCGGGTCCTACAATGAGCAGTTCTTC
abundance: .; j_gene: TRBJ2-7; d_gene: .; v_gene: TRBV4-2; CDR3aa: CASSQITGTTSYEQYF; CDR3nt: TGTGCCAGCAGCCAAATTACCGGGACAACTTCCTACGAGCAGTACTTC
abundance: .; j_gene: TRBJ2-7; d_gene: TRBD1; v_gene: TRBV5-4; CDR3aa: CASRLFGQASYEQYF; CDR3nt: TGTGCCAGCCGTCTATTTGGACAGGCCTCCTACGAGCAGTACTTC
abundance: .; j_gene: TRBJ2-2; d_gene: TRBD2; v_gene: TRBV24-1; CDR3aa: CATSRGGLAGLANTGELFF; CDR3nt: TGTGCCACCTCCCGTGGGGGACTAGCGGGCCTAGCGAACACCGGGGAGCTGTTTTTT
abundance: .; j_gene: TRBJ1-1; d_gene: .; v_gene: TRBV11-3; CDR3aa: CASSYRDTEAFF; CDR3nt: TGTGCCAGCAGCTACCGGGACACTGAAGCTTTCTTT
abundance: .; j_gene: TRBJ1-4; d_gene: TRBD1; v_gene: TRBV18; CDR3aa: CASSLDRGGEKLFF; CDR3nt: TGTGCCAGCTCCCTCGACAGGGGCGGCGAAAAACTGTTTTTT
abundance: .; j_gene: TRBJ2-3; d_gene: TRBD2; v_gene: TRBV6-2/TRBV6-3; CDR3aa: CASSSTWAGGQDTQYF; CDR3nt: TGTGCCAGCAGTTCCACTTGGGCGGGGGGGCAAGATACGCAGTATTTT
abundance: .; j_gene: TRBJ2-2; d_gene: TRBD2; v_gene: TRBV3-1/TRBV3-2; CDR3aa: CASSRRTSGGPLGPTGELFF; CDR3nt: TGTGCCAGCAGCCGGAGGACTAGCGGGGGGCCTCTGGGTCCTACCGGGGAGCTGTTTTTT
abundance: .; j_gene: TRBJ1-2; d_gene: TRBD1; v_gene: TRBV4-1; CDR3aa: CASSPQDRGLYGYTF; CDR3nt: TGCGCCAGCAGCCCCCAGGACAGGGGGCTCTATGGCTACACCTTC
abundance: .; j_gene: TRBJ1-2; d_gene: .; v_gene: TRBV14; CDR3aa: CASSQDGYGYTF; CDR3nt: TGTGCCAGCAGCCAAGACGGCTATGGCTACACCTTC
abundance: .; j_gene: TRBJ2-3; d_gene: TRBD2; v_gene: TRBV11-2; CDR3aa: CATRRGRNTDTQYF; CDR3nt: TGTGCCACCCGGCGGGGGAGGAACACAGATACGCAGTATTTT
abundance: once; j_gene: TRBJ2-1; d_gene: TRBD2; v_gene: TRBV29-1; CDR3aa: CSVVAGIHNEQFF; CDR3nt: TGCAGCGTTGTAGCGGGGATACACAATGAGCAGTTCTTC
abundance: .; j_gene: TRBJ2-1; d_gene: .; v_gene: TRBV5-1; CDR3aa: CASSYKGVFDYNEQFF; CDR3nt: TGCGCCAGCAGCTACAAGGGGGTTTTCGACTACAATGAGCAGTTCTTC
abundance: .; j_gene: TRBJ2-7; d_gene: TRBD2; v_gene: TRBV29-1; CDR3aa: CSAGTSGRDKSYEQYF; CDR3nt: TGCAGCGCCGGGACTAGCGGGAGGGACAAGTCCTACGAGCAGTACTTC
abundance: .; j_gene: TRBJ2-7; d_gene: .; v_gene: TRBV11-2; CDR3aa: CASSLGLAYEQYF; CDR3nt: TGTGCCAGCAGCCTGGGACTTGCCTACGAGCAGTACTTC
abundance: .; j_gene: TRBJ1-2; d_gene: .; v_gene: TRBV21-1; CDR3aa: CWTAGLGGYTF; CDR3nt: TGCTGGACAGCAGGGCTAGGGGGCTACACCTTC